This T cell receptor beta chain comes out of a study of monozygotic twins with inflammatory bowel disease. General study results and limits: People with IBD had fewer clonotypes in common with others than healthy twins did, especially with disease activity.

About this clonotype: As yet, its antigen is unknown.

TCRdb processed the 5' RACE reads again and assigns one entry to each CDR3 protein, with no DNA. This repertoire includes around 150,000 distinct CDR3 sequences. The receptor's source is a human donor with ulcerative colitis or Crohn's disease, or a healthy co-twin of an affected twin (not recorded which). Specimen: blood.

This CDR3 reads CSARDQVRASLSYEQYF. The chain links TRBV20-1 to TRBJ2-7; TCRdb gives TRBD1 as the D gene, but with no DNA this cannot be confirmed. This CDR3 spans 17 amino acids. In germline, CDR1 is DFQATT, CDR2 SNEGSKA (reference sequence).